The next 25 T cell receptor beta chains were all read from a single sample in a study of cytomegalovirus exposure and HLA in healthy donors listed by TCRdb under 2017. Library preparation was by the immunoSEQ multiplex PCR assay. For the multiplex PCR, a mixture combining 60 forward primers for TCR Vbeta segments and 13 reverse primers for TCR Jbeta segments was used. TCRdb took over this immuneACCESS table, retaining in-frame rearrangements with V and J assigned. Such tables are incomplete; in checked studies, under half of the missing clones stem from an unresolved V gene, and the remainder is unexplained. A total of 190,000 or so clones appear in this sample, more than 75% of them only once. Around 0.42% of the sample is held by the ten biggest clonotypes. Source material: PBMCs. The receptors here all came from a male donor in good health and CMV-seropositive.

This clone was observed a handful of times. The chain has TRBV7-7 and TRBJ1-5, with D possibly TRBD1 on 5 matching bases. This CDR3 spans 19 amino acids. V lost 5 bases, J lost 2 bases, and 25 bases lay in between. Germline CDR1 reads SSHAT; CDR2 reads FNYEAQ (reference sequence). The CDR3 coding sequence is TGTGCCAGCAGCCTAGAGGGCAGGGAAAAACCTTCGGGCAATCAGCCCCAGCATTTT. It is translated as CASSLEGREKPSGNQPQHF.

The chain recombines TRBV5-5 with TRBJ1-5; D is perhaps TRBD1 (5 bases). The CDR3 covers 15 residues. The V end was cut by 6 bases, the J end by 1 base, with 14 bases between. CDR1 and CDR2 from the germline V gene are SGHKS and YYEKEE (reference sequence). This chain's CDR3 is CASKKEGRSNQPQHF. The CDR3 coding sequence is TGTGCCAGCAAGAAGGAGGGACGGAGCAATCAGCCCCAGCATTTT.

This clone was counted between two and nine times. The chain recombines TRBV6-5 with TRBJ2-1, with D perhaps matching TRBD2 (5 bases). In germline, CDR1 is MNHEY, CDR2 SVGAGI. The CDR3 covers 14 residues. The germline V and J ends were trimmed by 9 bases and 7 bases, with 19 bases remaining between them. The CDR3 nucleotides read TGTGCCAGTTCCCCGCAGGCCACGGGAAATGAGCAGTTCTTC. Translation gives CASSPQATGNEQFF.

The chain combines TRBV18 with TRBJ1-2; 9 nucleotides align to TRBD1. V trimming: 4 bases; J trimming: 4 bases; junction bases outside the gene matches: 7. The CDR3 runs to 15 residues. Per germline, CDR1 KGHSH and CDR2 LQKENI. CDR3 region: CASSLPGQGPYGYTF. The CDR3 region has the DNA TGTGCCAGCTCACTACCGGGACAGGGACCCTATGGCTACACCTTC.

The V and J genes are TRBV7-2 and TRBJ1-3; tentatively, D is TRBD1 (6 bases). Germline lookup yields CDR1 SGHTA and CDR2 FQGNSA. This CDR3 region has 15 residues. The V end lost 3 bases, the J end lost 0 bases, and 9 bases lay between the germline ends. CDR3 protein: CASSLTGPSGNTIYF. CDR3 DNA sequence: TGTGCCAGCAGCTTGACAGGTCCCTCTGGAAACACCATATATTTT.

The V and J genes are TRBV29-1 and TRBJ2-1; no firm D call. V was cut by 1 base and J by 5 bases, with 9 bases left in between. CDR1 SQVTM and CDR2 ANQGSEA come from the germline V gene. This CDR3 has 13 residues. This chain's CDR3 is CSVEAARDNEQFF. CDR3 in DNA: TGCAGCGTTGAAGCCGCCCGCGACAATGAGCAGTTCTTC.

This chain connects TRBV4-3 to TRBJ2-5; TRBD1 matches 9 bases. This CDR3 region has 16 residues. Trimming cost V 0 bases and J 1 base; bases outside gene matches: 3. Germline CDR1 and CDR2: LGHNA and YSLEER. This CDR3 reads CASSQDYRGLQETQYF. The CDR3 DNA reads as TGCGCCAGCAGCCAAGATTACAGGGGGCTCCAAGAGACCCAGTACTTC.

V is TRBV7-2 and J is TRBJ1-6; D gene ambiguous. Germline V gives CDR1 SGHTA, CDR2 FQGNSA. The CDR3 extends over 15 amino acids. The germline V and J ends were trimmed by 5 bases and 10 bases, with 18 bases remaining between them. The CDR3 DNA sequence: TGTGCCAGCAGCCTAGAGAGCACATCCGGGTCACCCCTCCACTTT. This sequence encodes CASSLESTSGSPLHF.

Here the CDR3 DNA reads TGTGCCAGCAGTTTCAAGGAGGGAGGGGAGACCCAGTACTTC. Amino acid sequence: CASSFKEGGETQYF. V gene TRBV9 combines with J gene TRBJ2-5; 7 bases fit TRBD2. V shed 5 bases and J 5 bases; nucleotides not matched to a gene: 9. CDR1 and CDR2 (germline): SGDLS, YYNGEE. The CDR3 contains 14 residues.

This sequence joins TRBV6-1 and TRBJ2-7, with 7 bases that match TRBD1. Germline V gene data show CDR1 as MNHNS and CDR2 as SASEGT. V lost 4 bases and J lost 2; bases outside the gene matches: 5. The CDR3 sequence is 14 residues long. The DNA for the CDR3 is TGTGCCAGCAGTGCCGCCGGGACAGCCTACGAGCAGTACTTC. Translated: CASSAAGTAYEQYF.

This chain joins TRBV27 and TRBJ1-5; 10 nucleotides align to TRBD1. Trimming removed 4 bases from V and 5 bases from J; junction bases left unmatched: 8. Per germline, CDR1 MNHEY and CDR2 SMNVEV (reference sequence). The CDR3 length is 16 residues. CDR3 amino acids: CASSSFTDRGDQPQHF. The CDR3 coding sequence is TGTGCCAGCAGTTCTTTCACGGACAGGGGGGATCAGCCCCAGCATTTT.

The chain recombines TRBV9 with TRBJ2-1, with TRBD2 as a possible D gene (5 bases). Trimming took off 3 bases at V and 6 bases at J, with 7 bases between the two ends. The CDR3 spans 12 residues. The germline V gene encodes CDR1 SGDLS and CDR2 YYNGEE. The CDR3 DNA sequence: TGTGCCAGCAGCGGGACTTTCAATGAGCAGTTCTTC. This translates into CASSGTFNEQFF.

The rearrangement links TRBV7-2 to TRBJ2-7, with a tentative D call TRBD2 (5 bases). The CDR3 has 16 amino acids. V lost 5 bases and J lost 0, with 17 bases in between. CDR1 SGHTA and CDR2 FQGNSA come from the germline V gene. In nucleotides, the CDR3 is TGTGCCAGCAGCCCCCAGTCGGGGTGGAGCTCCTACGAGCAGTACTTC. Translation: CASSPQSGWSSYEQYF.

The V and J genes are TRBV7-2 and TRBJ2-1, with TRBD2 matching over 11 bases. V shed 4 bases, J shed 2 bases, and the junction held 1 base outside the gene matches. Germline V gene sequence: CDR1 SGHTA, CDR2 FQGNSA. This CDR3 comprises 15 residues. The CDR3 bases are TGTGCCAGCAGCTCTAGCGGGGGGCCCTACAATGAGCAGTTCTTC. Its translation is CASSSSGGPYNEQFF. Full variable domain (rest looked up from reference TRBV7-2 and TRBJ2-1): GAGVSQSPSNKVTEKGKDVELRCDPISGHTALYWYRQSLGQGLEFLIYFQGNSAPDKSGLPSDRFSAERTGGSVSTLTIQRTQQEDSAVYLCASSSSGGPYNEQFFGPGTRLTVL.

The V and J genes are TRBV4-2 and TRBJ2-4, with D maybe TRBD2 (6 bases). The V gene's germline CDR1 is LGHNA and CDR2 YNFKEQ. V lost 0 bases and J 3 bases, leaving 12 bases between the germline ends. This CDR3 contains 16 residues. The CDR3 sequence: CASSQDGGSSKNIQYF. The DNA for the CDR3 is TGTGCCAGCAGCCAAGATGGGGGGAGTAGCAAAAACATTCAGTACTTC.

The rearrangement joins TRBV7-2 to TRBJ1-5, with D possibly matching TRBD1 (5 bases). V lost 1 base and J lost 7, with 14 bases in between. There are 15 residues in the CDR3. Germline V gives CDR1 SGHTA, CDR2 FQGNSA. CDR3 region: CASSLGRSGGQPQHF. CDR3 DNA sequence: TGTGCCAGCAGCTTAGGGAGGAGCGGGGGACAGCCCCAGCATTTT. Together with reference TRBV7-2 and TRBJ1-5, the CDR3 gives the full variable domain: GAGVSQSPSNKVTEKGKDVELRCDPISGHTALYWYRQSLGQGLEFLIYFQGNSAPDKSGLPSDRFSAERTGGSVSTLTIQRTQQEDSAVYLCASSLGRSGGQPQHFGDGTRLSIL.

This clone was seen once. The chain joins TRBV7-3 to TRBJ2-1; tentative D call: TRBD1 (6 bases). This CDR3 spans 15 amino acids. Trimming left V 8 bases short and J 0 bases short, with 14 bases between. Germline-derived CDR1 and CDR2 are SGHTA and FQGTGA. CDR3 protein: CASAKGDLSYNEQFF. The CDR3 region has the DNA TGTGCCAGCGCAAAGGGGGACCTCTCCTACAATGAGCAGTTCTTC. The variable domain in full, completed from reference TRBV7-3 and TRBJ2-1, reads GAGVSQTPSNKVTEKGKYVELRCDPISGHTALYWYRQSLGQGPEFLIYFQGTGAADDSGLPNDRFFAVRPEGSVSTLKIQRTERGDSAVYLCASAKGDLSYNEQFFGPGTRLTVL.

V and J are TRBV12-5 and TRBJ2-5; TRBD2 aligns across 8 bases. Germline V gene sequence: CDR1 LGHNT, CDR2 FRNRAP. The V segment lost 7 bases and the J segment 5 bases; nucleotides outside the gene matches: 15. The CDR3 extends over 16 amino acids. DNA of the CDR3: TGTGCTAGTGCCCTGGCGGGGGGAATAGGTTTGGAGACCCAGTACTTC. This translates into CASALAGGIGLETQYF.

This chain uses TRBV5-4 with TRBJ2-1, with a weak D call TRBD2 (6 bases). The germline V gene has CDR1 SGHNT and CDR2 YYREEE (reference sequence). V lost 0 bases to trimming and J lost 4 bases, with 20 bases between them. This CDR3 is 18 amino acids long. CDR3 in amino acids: CASSLGRDSFPRYNEQFF. The CDR3 coding sequence is TGTGCCAGCAGCTTGGGGCGGGACTCTTTTCCTCGTTACAATGAGCAGTTCTTC.

The J gene is TRBJ2-5, the V gene TRBV11-3; weak D call: TRBD2 (6 bases). The V gene lost 5 bases and the J gene lost 2 bases, with 15 bases spanning the gap. This CDR3 contains 15 residues. Germline CDR1 is SGHNT and CDR2 is YENEEA. CDR3 loop: CASSHFSGGQETQYF. CDR3 DNA sequence: TGTGCCAGCAGCCACTTTTCTGGGGGGCAAGAGACCCAGTACTTC.

The rearrangement joins TRBV9 to TRBJ1-2; 7 bases fit TRBD1. J gave up 6 bases and V 3 bases, and 2 bases lay outside the gene matches. CDR3 length: 12 residues. The germline V gene has CDR1 SGDLS and CDR2 YYNGEE. This CDR3 reads CASSADRNGYTF. The CDR3 DNA reads as TGTGCCAGCAGCGCGGACAGGAATGGCTACACCTTC. Full variable domain (outside the CDR3, taken from reference TRBV9 and TRBJ1-2): DSGVTQTPKHLITATGQRVTLRCSPRSGDLSVYWYQQSLDQGLQFLIQYYNGEERAKGNILERFSAQQFPDLHSELNLSSLELGDSALYFCASSADRNGYTFGSGTRLTVV.

This rearrangement joins TRBV25-1 to TRBJ2-5; TRBD1 matches 8 bases. The DNA matches TRBJ2-7 better at its end, which makes the J call doubtful. CDR3 length: 14 residues. Germline V CDR1 and CDR2: MGHDK, SYGVNS. CDR3: CASSPGTGKYEQYF. The CDR3 coding sequence is TGTGCCAGCAGCCCCGGGACAGGAAAGTACGAGCAGTACTTC.

The chain combines TRBV30 with TRBJ2-1; the match to TRBD2 covers 14 bases. V gave up 0 bases and J gave up 8 bases; unmatched junction bases: 12. The CDR3 spans 18 residues. Germline V gives CDR1 GTSNPN, CDR2 SVGIG (reference sequence). The CDR3 bases are TGTGCCTGGAGTGTAACTCGGGGACTAGCGGGAGTCTGGGATGAGCAGTTCTTC. Translated, it gives CAWSVTRGLAGVWDEQFF. Supplemented by reference TRBV30 and TRBJ2-1, the full variable domain reads SQTIHQWPATLVQPVGSPLSLECTVEGTSNPNLYWYRQAAGRGLQLLFYSVGIGQISSEVPQNLSASRPQDRQFILSSKKLLLSDSGFYLCAWSVTRGLAGVWDEQFFGPGTRLTVL.

The chain is built from TRBV5-1 and TRBJ2-5; TRBD2 is a possible D gene (6 bases). The CDR3 has 13 amino acids. Trimming removed 0 bases at V and 12 bases at J, with 15 bases between. CDR1 and CDR2 (germline): SGHRS, YFSETQ. This chain's CDR3 is CASSLAGSGRKYF. The CDR3, as DNA: TGCGCCAGCAGCTTGGCCGGGTCAGGGAGGAAGTACTTC.

The gene calls are TRBV7-2 and TRBJ2-1, with 11 bases fitting TRBD2. Germline trimming cut 6 bases from V and 7 bases from J; bases unmatched to any gene: 5. CDR1 SGHTA and CDR2 FQGNSA come from the germline V gene. This CDR3 region has 14 residues. The CDR3 loop reads CASRPSGGWNEQFF. The CDR3 nucleotides read TGTGCCAGCAGACCTAGCGGGGGGTGGAATGAGCAGTTCTTC.